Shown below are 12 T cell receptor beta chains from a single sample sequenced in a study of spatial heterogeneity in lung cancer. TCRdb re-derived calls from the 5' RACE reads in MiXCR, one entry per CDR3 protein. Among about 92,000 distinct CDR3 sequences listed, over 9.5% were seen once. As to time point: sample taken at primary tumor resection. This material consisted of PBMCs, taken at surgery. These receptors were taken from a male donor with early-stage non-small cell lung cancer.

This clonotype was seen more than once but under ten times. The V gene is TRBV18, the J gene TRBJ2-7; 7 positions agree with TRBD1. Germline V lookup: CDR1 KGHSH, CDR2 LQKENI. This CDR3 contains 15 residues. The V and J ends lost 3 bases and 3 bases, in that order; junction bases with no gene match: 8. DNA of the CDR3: TGTGCCAGCTCACCGGCCGGGACAGCCGGCTACGAGCAGTACTTC. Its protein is CASSPAGTAGYEQYF.

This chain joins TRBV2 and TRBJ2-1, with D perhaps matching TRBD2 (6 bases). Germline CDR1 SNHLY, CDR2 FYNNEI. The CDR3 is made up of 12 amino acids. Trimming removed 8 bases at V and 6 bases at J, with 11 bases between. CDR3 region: CASRLGGNEQFF. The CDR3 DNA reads TGTGCCAGCCGTCTCGGGGGCAATGAGCAGTTCTTC.

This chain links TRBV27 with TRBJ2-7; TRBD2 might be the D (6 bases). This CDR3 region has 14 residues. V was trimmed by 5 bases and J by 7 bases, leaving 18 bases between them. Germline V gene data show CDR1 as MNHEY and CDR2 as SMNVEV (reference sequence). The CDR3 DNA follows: TGTGCCAGCAGTCTCCAATGGACCGGAGGGGAGCAGTACTTC. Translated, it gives CASSLQWTGGEQYF.

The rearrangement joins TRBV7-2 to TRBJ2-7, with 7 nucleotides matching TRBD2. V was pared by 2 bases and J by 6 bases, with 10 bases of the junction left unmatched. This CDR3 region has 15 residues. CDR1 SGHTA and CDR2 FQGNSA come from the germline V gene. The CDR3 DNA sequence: TGTGCCAGCAGCTTAAGGGCGCTAGCGGCCCCCGAGCAGTACTTC. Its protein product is CASSLRALAAPEQYF.

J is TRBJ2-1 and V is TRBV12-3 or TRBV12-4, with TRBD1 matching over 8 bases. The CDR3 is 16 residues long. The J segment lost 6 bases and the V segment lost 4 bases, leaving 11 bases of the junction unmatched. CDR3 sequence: CASSSLRGRPVNEQFF. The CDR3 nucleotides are TGTGCCAGCAGTTCCCTCAGGGGGCGCCCCGTCAATGAGCAGTTCTTC.

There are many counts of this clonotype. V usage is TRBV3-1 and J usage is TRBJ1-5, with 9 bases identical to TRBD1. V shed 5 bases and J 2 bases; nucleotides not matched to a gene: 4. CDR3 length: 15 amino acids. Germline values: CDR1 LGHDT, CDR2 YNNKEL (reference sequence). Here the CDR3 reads CASSLQGAGNQPQHF. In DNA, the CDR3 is TGTGCCAGCAGCTTACAGGGGGCAGGCAATCAGCCCCAGCATTTT.

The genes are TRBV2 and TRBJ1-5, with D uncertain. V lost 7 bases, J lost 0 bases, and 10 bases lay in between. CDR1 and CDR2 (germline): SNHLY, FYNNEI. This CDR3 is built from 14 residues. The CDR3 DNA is TGTGCCAGCACCTTGGGGTTTAGCAATCAGCCCCAGCATTTT. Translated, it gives CASTLGFSNQPQHF.

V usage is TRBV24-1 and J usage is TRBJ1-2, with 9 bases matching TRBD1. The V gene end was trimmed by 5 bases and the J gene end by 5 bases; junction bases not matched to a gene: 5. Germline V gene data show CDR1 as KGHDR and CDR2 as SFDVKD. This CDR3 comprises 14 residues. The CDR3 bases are TGTGCCACCAGTGGTGGGACAGGGCGTTATGGCTACACCTTC. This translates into CATSGGTGRYGYTF.

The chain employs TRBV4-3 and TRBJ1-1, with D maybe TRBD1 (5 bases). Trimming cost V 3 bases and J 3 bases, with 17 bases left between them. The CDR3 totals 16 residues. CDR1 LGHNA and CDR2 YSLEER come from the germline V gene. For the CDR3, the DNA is TGCGCCAGCAGCCAGCAGGGCGGAGGCGGGGACACTGAAGCTTTCTTT. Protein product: CASSQQGGGGDTEAFF.

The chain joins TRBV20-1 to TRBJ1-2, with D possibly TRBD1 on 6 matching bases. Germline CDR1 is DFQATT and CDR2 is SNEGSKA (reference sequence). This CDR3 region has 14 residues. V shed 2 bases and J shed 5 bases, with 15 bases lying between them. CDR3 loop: CSARLPGHAYGYTF. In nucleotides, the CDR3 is TGCAGTGCTAGACTACCGGGACACGCATATGGCTACACCTTC.

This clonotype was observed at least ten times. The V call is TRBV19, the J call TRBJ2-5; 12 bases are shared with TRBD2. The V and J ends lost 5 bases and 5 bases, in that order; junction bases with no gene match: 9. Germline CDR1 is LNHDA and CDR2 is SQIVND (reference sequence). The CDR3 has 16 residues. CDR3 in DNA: TGTGCCAGTAGTTCCCGACTAGCGGGAGCTGCGGAGACCCAGTACTTC. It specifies CASSSRLAGAAETQYF. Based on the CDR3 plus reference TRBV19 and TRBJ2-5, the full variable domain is DGGITQSPKYLFRKEGQNVTLSCEQNLNHDAMYWYRQDPGQGLRLIYYSQIVNDFQKGDIAEGYSVSREKKESFPLTVTSAQKNPTAFYLCASSSRLAGAAETQYFGPGTRLLVL.

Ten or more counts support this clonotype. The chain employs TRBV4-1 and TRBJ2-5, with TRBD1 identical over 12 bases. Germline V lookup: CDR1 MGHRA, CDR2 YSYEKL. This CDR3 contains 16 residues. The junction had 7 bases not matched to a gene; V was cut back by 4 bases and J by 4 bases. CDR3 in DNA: TGCGCCAGCAGCCGGACCGGGACAGGGGGCTTAGAGACCCAGTACTTC. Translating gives CASSRTGTGGLETQYF.